The clone carrying this T cell receptor beta chain was observed at least ten times. Its antigen is undetermined. Through a sample-barcoded 5' primer and a J-beta primer mix, a second PCR was run for roughly 6 to 11 cycles. Each cDNA molecule received a tag from a template-switch adaptor that had 12 random nucleotides. TCRdb processed the 5' RACE reads anew with MiXCR; each CDR3 protein has one entry. Of just under 900,000 distinct CDR3 sequences detected, 29% appear once; the ten largest clones hold around 15%. The sample is drawn from a study of blood T cells in healthy people across ages. Notes on the study in general: A roughly linear age-dependent decrease characterized TCR beta diversity per million T cells. Across samples, TCR beta diversity tracked strongly with naive T cell percentage. Unsorted PBMCs ruled out conclusive naive versus antigen-experienced comparison.

This CDR3 has 16 amino acids. V shed 3 bases, J shed 0 bases, and the junction held 6 bases outside the gene matches. Germline V gene sequence: CDR1 ENHRY, CDR2 SYGVKD. V usage is TRBV10-3 and J usage is TRBJ1-2, with 8 bases aligning to TRBD1. This receptor was obtained from a woman of 80 years or more in good health. The sequencing sample was made of blood. The CDR3 loop reads CAISDHDRGANYGYTF. The CDR3 DNA follows: TGTGCCATCAGTGACCACGACAGGGGAGCTAACTATGGCTACACCTTC.